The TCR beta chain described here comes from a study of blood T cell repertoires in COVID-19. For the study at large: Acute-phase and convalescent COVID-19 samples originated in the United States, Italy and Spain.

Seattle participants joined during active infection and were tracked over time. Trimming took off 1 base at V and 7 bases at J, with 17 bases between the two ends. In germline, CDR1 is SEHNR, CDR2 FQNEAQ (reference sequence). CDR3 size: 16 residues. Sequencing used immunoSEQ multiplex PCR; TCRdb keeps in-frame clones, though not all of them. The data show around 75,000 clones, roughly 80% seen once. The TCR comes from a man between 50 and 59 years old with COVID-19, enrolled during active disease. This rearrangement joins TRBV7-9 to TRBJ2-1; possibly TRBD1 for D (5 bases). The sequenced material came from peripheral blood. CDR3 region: CASSLGFGQGQNEQFF. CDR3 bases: TGTGCCAGCAGCTTAGGTTTTGGGCAGGGCCAGAATGAGCAGTTCTTC.